This T cell receptor beta chain emerged from a study of HIV-infected children after antiretroviral therapy interruption. Study at large: Four children interrupted treatment; four stayed on continuous treatment. In continuous treatment, analyzed samples were from weeks 0, 48 and 150.

Treatment defined: PENTA 11 planned treatment interruption arm or continuous ART arm. Participants had taken at least three-drug ART for at least 24 weeks. From thawed PBMCs, naive CD4+ CD45RA+ CD45RO- T cells were sorted. The V segment lost 4 bases and the J segment 5 bases; nucleotides outside the gene matches: 9. Germline CDR1 MGHRA, CDR2 YSYEKL. The CDR3 consists of 16 residues. RNA-based 3' RACE libraries used unique molecular identifiers. In TCRdb, the 3' RACE reads were re-called with MiXCR into one record per CDR3 protein. This table holds approximately 96,000 distinct CDR3 sequences, approximately 6.9% found once. This clonotype has at least ten counts.

The V and J genes are TRBV4-1 and TRBJ2-1; 9 bases line up with TRBD1. The sequencing here drew on CD45RA+ CD4+ T cells from PBMCs, pooled from several time points, taken from a donor given antiretroviral therapy, either interrupted or continuous. Subset here: naive CD4+ CD45RA+ CD45RO- T cells. The clonotype was recovered from a pool of human donors with HIV. CDR3 amino acids: CASSPPGTGWNNEQFF. The CDR3, as DNA: TGCGCCAGCAGCCCCCCCGGGACAGGGTGGAACAATGAGCAGTTCTTC.